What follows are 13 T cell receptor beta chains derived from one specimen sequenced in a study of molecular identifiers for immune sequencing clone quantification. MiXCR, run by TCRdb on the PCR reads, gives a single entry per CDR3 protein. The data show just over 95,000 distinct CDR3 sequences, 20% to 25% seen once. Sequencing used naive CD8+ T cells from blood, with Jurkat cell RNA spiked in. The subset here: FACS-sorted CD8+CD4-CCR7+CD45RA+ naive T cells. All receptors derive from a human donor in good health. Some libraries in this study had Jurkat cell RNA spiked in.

The CDR3 region is CASSTTGTGYGYTF. The CDR3 DNA is TGTGCCAGCAGCACCACCGGGACAGGCTATGGCTACACCTTC. The chain carries TRBV7-9 and TRBJ1-2; 8 bases agree with TRBD1. Germline V CDR1 and CDR2: SEHNR, FQNEAQ (reference sequence). With 5 bases clipped from V and 4 bases from J, the junction kept 6 bases outside the gene matches. This CDR3 is 14 amino acids long. Full variable domain (remainder filled in from reference TRBV7-9 and TRBJ1-2): DTGVSQNPRHKITKRGQNVTFRCDPISEHNRLYWYRQTLGQGPEFLTYFQNEAQLEKSRLLSDRFSAERPKGSFSTLEIQRTEQGDSAMYLCASSTTGTGYGYTFGSGTRLTVV.

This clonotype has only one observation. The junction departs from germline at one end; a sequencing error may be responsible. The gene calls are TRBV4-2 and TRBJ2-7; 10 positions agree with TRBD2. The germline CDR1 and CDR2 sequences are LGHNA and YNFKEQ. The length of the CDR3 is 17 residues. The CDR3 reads CASRGRKAGGSLDERYF. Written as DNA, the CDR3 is TGTGCCAGCAGAGGCCGGAAAGCGGGAGGGAGTTTGGACGAGCGGTACTTC.

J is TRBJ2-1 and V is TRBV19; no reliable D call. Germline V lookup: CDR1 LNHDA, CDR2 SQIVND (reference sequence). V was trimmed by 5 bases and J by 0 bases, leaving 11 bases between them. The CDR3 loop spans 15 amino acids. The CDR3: CASSVMTFSYNEQFF. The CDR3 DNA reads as TGTGCCAGTAGTGTAATGACTTTCTCCTACAATGAGCAGTTCTTC.

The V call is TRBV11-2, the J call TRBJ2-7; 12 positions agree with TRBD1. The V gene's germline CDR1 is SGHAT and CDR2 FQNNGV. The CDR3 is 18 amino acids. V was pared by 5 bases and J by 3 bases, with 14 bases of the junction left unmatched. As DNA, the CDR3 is TGTGCCAGCAGCGTGGGGACAGGGGGCGATGTTCTAGTCTACGAGCAGTACTTC. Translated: CASSVGTGGDVLVYEQYF.

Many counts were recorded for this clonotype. CDR3: CASSPGTSGSLYEQYF. CDR3 DNA: TGTGCCAGCAGCCCCGGGACTAGCGGGAGTTTATACGAGCAGTACTTC. The chain combines TRBV9 with TRBJ2-7; 14 positions agree with TRBD2. J lost 4 bases, V lost 4 bases, and 7 bases had no gene match. This CDR3 is built from 16 residues. CDR1 and CDR2 (germline): SGDLS, YYNGEE.

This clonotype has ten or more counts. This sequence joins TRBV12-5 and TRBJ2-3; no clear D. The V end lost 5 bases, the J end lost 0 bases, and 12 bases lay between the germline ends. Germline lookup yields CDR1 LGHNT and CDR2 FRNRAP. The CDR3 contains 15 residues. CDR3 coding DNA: TGTGCTAGTGGTCCACCGTCAACCAGCACAGATACGCAGTATTTT. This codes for CASGPPSTSTDTQYF. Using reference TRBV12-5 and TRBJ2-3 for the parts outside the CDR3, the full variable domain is DARVTQTPRHKVTEMGQEVTMRCQPILGHNTVFWYRQTMMQGLELLAYFRNRAPLDDSGMPKDRFSAEMPDATLATLKIQPSEPRDSAVYFCASGPPSTSTDTQYFGPGTRLTVL.

CDR3 nucleotide sequence: TGTGCCGGCACCCCGAAGGGTGGACAGGGGGGGTATGAGCAGTTCTTC. Residues: CAGTPKGGQGGYEQFF. The J gene is TRBJ2-1, the V gene TRBV12-3 or TRBV12-4; 10 positions match TRBD1. The CDR3 is made up of 16 amino acids. The junction had 18 bases not matched to a gene; V was cut back by 11 bases and J by 8 bases.

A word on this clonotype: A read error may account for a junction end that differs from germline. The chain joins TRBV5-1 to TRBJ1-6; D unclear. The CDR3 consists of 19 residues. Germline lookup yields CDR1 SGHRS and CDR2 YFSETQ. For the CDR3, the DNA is TGCGCCAGCAGCTTGGCTGGATTTGAGCCGGACGGATTAAATTCACCCCCCCACTTT. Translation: CASSLAGFEPDGLNSPPHF. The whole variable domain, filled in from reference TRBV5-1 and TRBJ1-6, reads KAGVTQTPRYLIKTRGQQVTLSCSPISGHRSVSWYQQTPGQGLQFLFEYFSETQRNKGNFPGRFSGRQFSNSRSEMNVSTLELGDSALYLCASSLAGFEPDGLNSPPHFGNGTRLTVT.

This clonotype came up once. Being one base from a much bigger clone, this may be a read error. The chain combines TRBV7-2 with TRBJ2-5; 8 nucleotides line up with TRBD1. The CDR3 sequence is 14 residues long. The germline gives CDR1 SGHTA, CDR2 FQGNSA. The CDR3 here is CASSWTGNEETQDF. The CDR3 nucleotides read TGTGCCAGCAGCTGGACAGGGAATGAGGAGACCCAGGACTTC.

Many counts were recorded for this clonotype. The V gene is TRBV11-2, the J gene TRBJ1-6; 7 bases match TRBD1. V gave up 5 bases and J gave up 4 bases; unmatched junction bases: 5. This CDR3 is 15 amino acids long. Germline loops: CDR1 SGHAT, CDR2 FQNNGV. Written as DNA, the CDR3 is TGTGCCAGCAGCCTGGGGACAGCTTATAATTCACCCCTCCACTTT. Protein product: CASSLGTAYNSPLHF.

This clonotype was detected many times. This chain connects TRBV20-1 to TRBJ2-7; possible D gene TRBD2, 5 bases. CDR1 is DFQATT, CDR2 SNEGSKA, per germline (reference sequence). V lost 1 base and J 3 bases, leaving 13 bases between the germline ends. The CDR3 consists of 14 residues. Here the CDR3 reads CSARVEGLSYEQYF. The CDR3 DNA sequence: TGCAGTGCTAGAGTAGAGGGATTGAGCTACGAGCAGTACTTC.

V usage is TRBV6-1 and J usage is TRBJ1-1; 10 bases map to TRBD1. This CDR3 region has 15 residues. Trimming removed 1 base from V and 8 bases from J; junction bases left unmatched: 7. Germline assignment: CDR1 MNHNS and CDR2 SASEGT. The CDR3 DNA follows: TGTGCCAGCAGTGAAGGCCCGGGACAGGGGTACGAAGCTTTCTTT. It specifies CASSEGPGQGYEAFF.

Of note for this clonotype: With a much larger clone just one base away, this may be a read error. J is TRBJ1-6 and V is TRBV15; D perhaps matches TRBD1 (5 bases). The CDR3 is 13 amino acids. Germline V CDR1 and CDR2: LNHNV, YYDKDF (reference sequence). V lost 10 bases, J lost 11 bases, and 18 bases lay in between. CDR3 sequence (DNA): TGTGCCATCACCCCGACAGATCAGACACCCCTCCACTTT. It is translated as CAITPTDQTPLHF.